Below, one T cell receptor (beta chain) is given with its context. This record comes from a study of blood T cell repertoires in COVID-19. Study information: Acute-phase and convalescent COVID-19 samples originated in the United States, Italy and Spain. The cDNA or gDNA used as material had been derived from T cells, B-cell-depleted T cells, or PBMCs.

The V end lost 6 bases, the J end lost 7 bases, and 16 bases lay between the germline ends. In germline, CDR1 is SGHTA, CDR2 FQGNSA. This CDR3 has 13 amino acids. The assay was immunoSEQ multiplex PCR, and TCRdb's table has in-frame clones only and misses some. Here the sample spans approximately 230,000 clones, around nine tenths being singletons. This TCR derives from a man aged 80 or over with acute or convalescent COVID-19. Specimen: peripheral blood. The chain is built from TRBV7-2 and TRBJ2-7, with D tentatively TRBD1 (5 bases). The CDR3 here is CASSSGRPREQYF. The CDR3 DNA is TGTGCCAGCAGTTCAGGGCGACCCAGGGAGCAGTACTTC.